This T cell receptor (beta chain) came from a study of CD8 T cells in ankylosing spondylitis (dated by TCRdb to about 2017). With respect to the entire study: The study set out to find disease-linked TCR variants by profiling T cell receptor beta repertoires in ankylosing spondylitis patients and healthy donors. In total, the full study cohort was made up of approximately 99 healthy donors and approximately 27 ankylosing spondylitis patients. Peripheral blood was sampled, and synovial fluid was also collected from ankylosing spondylitis patients.

The CDR3 runs 14 residues from the cysteine to the phenylalanine. The DNA shown is the 42-base CDR3, in frame from base 1. CDR1 and CDR2, per the germline V gene (reference sequence), are SEHNR and FQNEAQ. V loses 4 bases of germline sequence and J loses 3 bases, and the interval between the two ends is 13 bases. General conclusions and limits of the study: Significant enrichment of the disease-linked clones was reported in matched synovial fluid samples from ankylosing spondylitis patients. Blood from ankylosing spondylitis patients appeared to be characterized by a TCR beta motif made up of 8 or 9 highly homologous amino acid variants. In peripheral blood, the disease-linked clones were found at relatively low frequencies and had a CD8+ phenotype. Some motif variants had previously been reported in the synovial fluid and blood of reactive arthritis patients, which suggests shared mechanisms of disease initiation.

For this clonotype: Its binding antigen is unknown. Per-base qualities were not stored, and no clone one base away is much larger.

Instrument used: Illumina HiSeq 2500. TCR beta libraries were prepared by quantitative 5'-RACE with molecular barcodes. In the authors' own workflow: Disease-linked TCR variants were identified with a new computational method built on a probabilistic model of VDJ rearrangement. The public reads were reanalyzed by TCRdb: fastp trimming at Q25, MiXCR alignment, in-frame beta chains only. Entries that share a CDR3 protein sequence are merged under the most common genes and DNA. TCRdb's processing, not the study's, gives the V and J calls here. The sample yields about 540,000 distinct CDR3 sequences; roughly 13% were counted once. Clones ranked in the top ten supply around 6.8% of the sample.

Here the chain combines TRBV7-9 and TRBJ2-7; tentative D gene TRBD2, with 5 bases matching. What was sequenced was blood, either unsorted or a sorted T cell fraction (not recorded which). The receptor's source is a male donor with ankylosing spondylitis. The CDR3 region: CASSSTNMVYEQYF. The nucleotides read TGTGCCAGCAGCTCGACTAACATGGTCTACGAGCAGTACTTC.